The clone carrying this T cell receptor beta chain was recorded at least ten times. The sample originates from a study of early T cells in non-severe SARS-CoV-2 infection. TCRdb independently ran MiXCR on the 5' RACE reads; one entry per CDR3 protein. This sample carries around 47,000 distinct CDR3 sequences, about 9.9% of them seen once, and the ten largest clones take around a fifth. V was cut by 7 bases and J by 5 bases, with 19 bases left in between. This CDR3 comprises 15 residues. Germline CDR1 and CDR2: MNHEY and SVGEGT. The sequencing input was whole blood. This sequence joins TRBV6-2 or TRBV6-3 and TRBJ2-3, with a possible D match to TRBD2 (7 bases). The source of this sequence is an adult who was a healthcare worker with PCR-confirmed SARS-CoV-2 infection or an uninfected control (not recorded which). CDR3 bases: TGTGCCAGCACCAGAGGCGGGGGCTGGGGAGATACGCAGTATTTT. The encoded protein is CASTRGGGWGDTQYF.